Here is one T cell receptor beta chain with its context. This record belongs to a study of cytomegalovirus exposure and HLA in healthy donors. It was with 60 Vbeta and 13 Jbeta primers that the PCR ran. Clones were read by immunoSEQ multiplex PCR, and TCRdb kept only the in-frame ones, dropping some. The repertoire consists of around 160,000 clones, with around 68% occurring once and the leading ten covering less than 1.5%. The clonotype originates from a man aged 50 to 60 in good health and CMV-seronegative. The material sequenced was PBMCs.

This CDR3 is CSAWRGREQYF. The CDR3 nucleotides read TGCAGTGCCTGGCGGGGGCGGGAGCAGTACTTC. J is TRBJ2-5 and V is TRBV20-1; D might be TRBD2 (7 bases). The germline gives CDR1 DFQATT, CDR2 SNEGSKA (reference sequence). The CDR3 spans 11 residues. V gave up 6 bases and J gave up 11 bases, with 16 bases separating them.